The next 13 T cell receptor beta chains were all read from a single sample in a study of blood T cell repertoires in COVID-19. TCRdb's copy holds only in-frame clones and misses some; the assay was immunoSEQ multiplex PCR. The table has over 400,000 clones, more than 85% seen once; the top ten hold 8% to 9.5%. Material: PBMCs or T cells enriched from blood (not recorded which). Source of these receptors: a woman aged 55 to 70 who had recovered from COVID-19.

The genes are TRBV19 and TRBJ2-1, with 9 bases matching TRBD1. J gave up 1 base and V 7 bases, and 11 bases lay outside the gene matches. The CDR3 sequence is 17 residues long. Germline lookup yields CDR1 LNHDA and CDR2 SQIVND (reference sequence). CDR3 sequence (DNA): TGTGCCAGTAAGGGACAGGGATCTCTTTTTTCCTACAATGAGCAGTTCTTC. This codes for CASKGQGSLFSYNEQFF.

The CDR3 protein is CASSLVTYEQYF. As DNA, the CDR3 is TGTGCCAGCAGCTTAGTTACCTACGAGCAGTACTTC. The chain recombines TRBV7-9 with TRBJ2-7; D remains ambiguous. Trimming shortened V by 1 base and J by 2 bases, and 3 bases separated the two germline ends. Germline CDR1 SEHNR, CDR2 FQNEAQ (reference sequence). The CDR3 contains 12 residues.

CDR3 bases: TGTGCCAGCAGCCACCGGGACAGCCTATACTATAACTATGGCTACACCTTC. As protein: CASSHRDSLYYNYGYTF. The J gene is TRBJ1-2, the V gene TRBV3-1 (or the pseudogene TRBV3-2), with 7 nucleotides matching TRBD1. There are 17 residues in the CDR3. The ends lost 3 bases at V and 1 base at J; junction bases unmatched: 11. CDR1 LGHDT and CDR2 YNNKEL come from the germline V gene (reference sequence).

The chain is built from TRBV5-1 and TRBJ2-1, with TRBD1 matching over 7 bases. The V gene's germline CDR1 is SGHRS and CDR2 YFSETQ. This CDR3 has 13 amino acids. The J segment lost 5 bases and the V segment lost 4 bases, leaving 3 bases of the junction unmatched. The CDR3 loop reads CASSTTGHNEQFF. For the CDR3, the DNA is TGCGCCAGCAGCACGACAGGGCACAATGAGCAGTTCTTC.

The chain recombines TRBV7-2 with TRBJ2-1, with D perhaps matching TRBD1 (5 bases). The germline V gene has CDR1 SGHTA and CDR2 FQGNSA. The CDR3 runs to 18 residues. The germline V and J ends were trimmed by 5 bases and 2 bases, with 22 bases remaining between them. The CDR3 region has the DNA TGTGCCAGCAGCGGAGACCCCAGGGATTTGGGGACCTACAATGAGCAGTTCTTC. Translation: CASSGDPRDLGTYNEQFF.

This chain links TRBV5-4 with TRBJ2-5; D perhaps matches TRBD1 (5 bases). Trimming removed 0 bases at V and 4 bases at J, with 7 bases between. Germline assignment: CDR1 SGHNT and CDR2 YYREEE (reference sequence). The length of the CDR3 is 13 residues. For the CDR3, the DNA is TGTGCCAGCAGCTTGGTTCAGGGAGAGACCCAGTACTTC. Protein sequence: CASSLVQGETQYF.

The chain employs TRBV30 and TRBJ2-5; D is perhaps TRBD1 (7 bases). The CDR3 is 15 amino acids. V was pared by 1 base and J by 0 bases, with 12 bases between. The V gene's germline CDR1 is GTSNPN and CDR2 SVGIG (reference sequence). The CDR3 here is CAWSEAGGYQETQYF. The CDR3 DNA reads as TGTGCCTGGAGTGAGGCAGGGGGGTACCAAGAGACCCAGTACTTC.

The rearrangement links TRBV10-1 to TRBJ1-2; weak D call: TRBD1 (5 bases). Germline V gives CDR1 WNHNN, CDR2 SYGVQD (reference sequence). Trimming cost V 6 bases and J 4 bases, with 9 bases left between them. The CDR3 loop spans 12 amino acids. The CDR3 protein is CASRWRGYGYTF. The CDR3 DNA reads TGCGCCAGCAGATGGAGGGGCTATGGCTACACCTTC.

The V call is TRBV5-4, the J call TRBJ1-6, with D unclear. The CDR3 loop spans 17 amino acids. Looked up from germline, CDR1 is SGHNT and CDR2 is YYREEE (reference sequence). The V end was cut by 0 bases, the J end by 5 bases, with 15 bases between. The DNA for the CDR3 is TGTGCCAGCAGCTTGGGGCCCCCCGGGGTAAATAATTCACCCCTCCACTTT. Its protein product is CASSLGPPGVNNSPLHF.

The chain joins TRBV27 to TRBJ1-1; 9 bases align to TRBD1. The CDR3 length is 16 residues. Per germline, CDR1 MNHEY and CDR2 SMNVEV (reference sequence). The ends lost 5 bases at V and 0 bases at J; junction bases unmatched: 7. The CDR3 bases are TGTGCCAGCAGTCCCGACAGGGGGAATATGAACACTGAAGCTTTCTTT. This sequence encodes CASSPDRGNMNTEAFF.

DNA of the CDR3: TGTGCCTGGAGTCTACAGGGCTACGAGCAGTACTTC. Encoded protein: CAWSLQGYEQYF. V and J are TRBV30 and TRBJ2-7; possible D gene TRBD1, 6 bases. V lost 2 bases and J lost 3, with 8 bases in between. This CDR3 spans 12 amino acids. Germline CDR1 GTSNPN, CDR2 SVGIG (reference sequence).

The V and J genes are TRBV5-6 and TRBJ2-2; 7 bases are a match to TRBD1. Trimming took 4 bases from V and 4 from J; bases not matched to a gene: 7. Germline CDR1 is SGHDT and CDR2 is YYEEEE. This CDR3 is 15 amino acids long. In nucleotides, the CDR3 is TGTGCCAGCAGCCCCTGGCAGGGGGTCACCGGGGAGCTGTTTTTT. It is translated as CASSPWQGVTGELFF.

This clone was detected a few times. The chain has TRBV27 and TRBJ1-5, with a tentative D call TRBD1 (5 bases). Germline lookup yields CDR1 MNHEY and CDR2 SMNVEV (reference sequence). The CDR3 consists of 19 residues. V lost 0 bases and J 6 bases, leaving 24 bases between the germline ends. The CDR3 DNA follows: TGTGCCAGCAGTTTATCGCGGGGGGAAGGGGCCCGGCGGCCTCAGCCCCAGCATTTT. Translating gives CASSLSRGEGARRPQPQHF.